These 24 T cell receptor beta chains were all obtained from the same sample, sequenced in a study of radiotherapy plus CTLA-4 blockade in lung cancer. Sequencing used immunoSEQ multiplex PCR; TCRdb keeps in-frame clones, though not all of them. The repertoire consists of under 65,000 clones, with just under 85% occurring once and the leading ten covering about 6.1%. The sequenced sample was peripheral blood, obtained from a patient treated with radiotherapy plus ipilimumab. Every receptor here comes from a human donor with non-small cell lung cancer whose response to radiotherapy plus ipilimumab could not be evaluated.

The J gene is TRBJ1-2, the V gene TRBV6-5; a weak D match, TRBD1 (5 bases). The CDR3 extends over 14 amino acids. Germline V gene lookup returns CDR1 MNHEY and CDR2 SVGAGI. Trimming shortened V by 0 bases and J by 6 bases, and 11 bases separated the two germline ends. The CDR3 nucleotides read TGTGCCAGCAGTTACTCGAGTGGGGGGAATGGCTACACCTTC. It codes for CASSYSSGGNGYTF.

This chain joins TRBV6-1 and TRBJ1-6, with 7 positions matching TRBD1. CDR3 length equals 14 residues. Per germline, CDR1 MNHNS and CDR2 SASEGT. The V gene end was trimmed by 10 bases and the J gene end by 9 bases; junction bases not matched to a gene: 12. The chain's CDR3 is CATYGTVQGSPLHF. The CDR3 bases are TGTGCCACCTATGGGACAGTCCAGGGTTCACCCCTCCACTTT.

The table lists this clone with a few counts. The V gene is TRBV6-1, the J gene TRBJ1-1; TRBD1 agrees at 9 bases. CDR1 is MNHNS and CDR2 is SASEGT in the germline V gene. The CDR3 spans 13 residues. Trimming took 6 bases from V and 5 from J; bases not matched to a gene: 4. The CDR3 here is CASSGQGRTEAFF. The CDR3 DNA follows: TGTGCCAGCAGCGGACAGGGGCGTACTGAAGCTTTCTTT.

This clone was recorded a few times. The chain recombines TRBV5-4 with TRBJ1-6, with 7 bases aligning to TRBD1. Trimming cost V 3 bases and J 4 bases; bases outside gene matches: 4. The CDR3 spans 15 residues. Germline V gives CDR1 SGHNT, CDR2 YYREEE (reference sequence). CDR3: CASSSQGPYNSPLHF. The CDR3 DNA reads TGTGCCAGCAGCTCACAGGGGCCGTATAATTCACCCCTCCACTTT.

This clone was seen only a few times. A read error may account for a junction end that differs from germline. The chain employs TRBV4-1 and TRBJ2-7; 9 nucleotides agree with TRBD2. CDR1 is MGHRA, CDR2 YSYEKL, per germline. This CDR3 is 12 amino acids long. The CDR3 reads CASSPSGVEQYF. DNA of the CDR3: TGTGCCAGCAGCCCTAGCGGGGTCGAGCAGTACTTC.

The chain carries TRBV5-1 and TRBJ1-2; D gene uncertain. Per germline, CDR1 SGHRS and CDR2 YFSETQ. V lost 0 bases and J lost 7, with 16 bases in between. The CDR3 runs to 15 residues. DNA for the CDR3: TGCGCCAGCAGCTTGGACGGGGAGCCCCTAGTTGGCTACACCTTC. Its protein product is CASSLDGEPLVGYTF.

The chain links TRBV5-1 to TRBJ2-3, with TRBD2 matching over 8 bases. CDR3 length equals 16 residues. Germline V CDR1 and CDR2: SGHRS, YFSETQ. V gave up 0 bases and J gave up 2 bases; unmatched junction bases: 5. CDR3 nucleotide sequence: TGCGCCAGCAGCTTGGAAGGTAGCGGGAACACAGATACGCAGTATTTT. Translation gives CASSLEGSGNTDTQYF. The whole variable domain, remainder taken from reference TRBV5-1 and TRBJ2-3, is KAGVTQTPRYLIKTRGQQVTLSCSPISGHRSVSWYQQTPGQGLQFLFEYFSETQRNKGNFPGRFSGRQFSNSRSEMNVSTLELGDSALYLCASSLEGSGNTDTQYFGPGTRLTVL.

V gene TRBV28 combines with J gene TRBJ2-6, with D possibly matching TRBD2 (6 bases). Trimming cost V 2 bases and J 0 bases, with 11 bases left between them. The CDR3 has 17 residues. Germline V gene lookup returns CDR1 MDHEN and CDR2 SYDVKM. This CDR3 is CASSLGGTLSGANVLTF. The CDR3 bases are TGTGCCAGCAGTTTAGGGGGGACCCTCTCTGGGGCCAACGTCCTGACTTTC. The variable domain in full, with the rest retrieved from reference TRBV28 and TRBJ2-6, is DVKVTQSSRYLVKRTGEKVFLECVQDMDHENMFWYRQDPGLGLRLIYFSYDVKMKEKGDIPEGYSVSREKKERFSLILESASTNQTSMYLCASSLGGTLSGANVLTFGAGSRLTVL.

The CDR3, as DNA: TGTGCCAGCAGCTTGGATCCAGGTAGCGGAGAGACCCAGTACTTC. The encoded protein is CASSLDPGSGETQYF. The chain is built from TRBV5-6 and TRBJ2-5; TRBD2 might be the D (6 bases). The CDR3 has 15 residues. Germline CDR1 and CDR2: SGHDT and YYEEEE. Deletions cut 0 bases from V and 4 bases from J, with 13 bases between.

The gene calls are TRBV29-1 and TRBJ2-7, with 9 bases identical to TRBD1. V shed 7 bases and J 3 bases; nucleotides not matched to a gene: 7. The CDR3 covers 13 residues. In germline, CDR1 is SQVTM, CDR2 ANQGSEA. CDR3 sequence reads: CSAKQGAYYEQYF. In DNA form, the CDR3 reads TGCAGCGCAAAACAGGGGGCCTACTACGAGCAGTACTTC.

The chain has TRBV18 and TRBJ2-1; D is ambiguous. V lost 4 bases and J 0 bases, leaving 19 bases between the germline ends. Germline-derived CDR1 and CDR2 are KGHSH and LQKENI. The CDR3 covers 18 residues. The chain's CDR3 is CASSQIQVQQSSYNEQFF. For the CDR3, the DNA is TGTGCCAGCTCACAAATTCAGGTCCAACAGAGCTCCTACAATGAGCAGTTCTTC.

This rearrangement joins TRBV4-3 to TRBJ2-5, with 8 bases identical to TRBD1. V shed 4 bases, J shed 1 base, and the junction held 8 bases outside the gene matches. Germline V lookup: CDR1 LGHNA, CDR2 YSLEER. The CDR3 length is 16 residues. For the CDR3, the DNA is TGCGCCAGCAGCCTTAATCACGGGACAGGCCAAGAGACCCAGTACTTC. This encodes CASSLNHGTGQETQYF.

The J gene is TRBJ2-7, the V gene TRBV7-2; 11 bases are a match to TRBD2. V trimming: 5 bases; J trimming: 4 bases; junction bases outside the gene matches: 10. The CDR3 loop spans 16 amino acids. The germline V gene encodes CDR1 SGHTA and CDR2 FQGNSA. The chain's CDR3 is CASSPGTSGWGYEQYF. The CDR3 nucleotides read TGTGCCAGCAGCCCAGGGACTAGCGGTTGGGGGTACGAGCAGTACTTC.

The chain employs TRBV18 and TRBJ1-1; the D is unclear. The V gene lost 0 bases and the J gene lost 0 bases, with 11 bases spanning the gap. The CDR3 contains 16 residues. Germline V gene data show CDR1 as KGHSH and CDR2 as LQKENI. CDR3 nucleotide sequence: TGTGCCAGCTCACCACCGGCCCGGGGTATGAACACTGAAGCTTTCTTT. Its translation is CASSPPARGMNTEAFF.

V usage is TRBV7-2 and J usage is TRBJ1-2; D is uncertain. This CDR3 has 13 residues. Germline-derived CDR1 and CDR2 are SGHTA and FQGNSA. V was cut by 7 bases and J by 3 bases, with 12 bases left in between. This CDR3 reads CASTPGTDYGYTF. Here the CDR3 DNA reads TGTGCCAGCACCCCCGGAACAGACTATGGCTACACCTTC.

The gene calls are TRBV10-2 and TRBJ2-5; D is possibly TRBD1 (6 bases). In germline, CDR1 is WSHSY, CDR2 SAAADI. The V end lost 8 bases, the J end lost 5 bases, and 15 bases lay between the germline ends. This CDR3 spans 13 amino acids. In nucleotides, the CDR3 is TGCGCCAGCGGGGGCTCCCAATGGGAGACCCAGTACTTC. Its protein product is CASGGSQWETQYF.

This clone was picked up one time. The rearrangement links TRBV5-1 to TRBJ2-5, with D tentatively TRBD2 (5 bases). V dropped 0 bases and J dropped 5 bases, with 8 bases sitting between them. The CDR3 runs to 13 residues. Germline CDR1 reads SGHRS; CDR2 reads YFSETQ. The CDR3 protein is CASSLGGRETQYF. CDR3 nucleotide sequence: TGCGCCAGCAGCTTGGGCGGGCGGGAGACCCAGTACTTC.

Regarding this clone: The same CDR3 also results from other DNA sequences found in this sample. This chain uses TRBV6-1 with TRBJ1-1, with D possibly being TRBD1 (6 bases). The CDR3 has 13 residues. Germline lookup yields CDR1 MNHNS and CDR2 SASEGT. V gave up 7 bases and J gave up 6 bases, with 15 bases separating them. CDR3 loop: CASTNRAHAEAFF. The CDR3, as DNA: TGTGCCAGCACTAACAGGGCCCACGCTGAAGCTTTCTTT.

This clone was seen once. This sequence joins TRBV28 and TRBJ1-3, with TRBD1 matching over 9 bases. CDR3 length equals 13 residues. The junction had 3 bases not matched to a gene; V was cut back by 8 bases and J by 4 bases. Germline loops: CDR1 MDHEN, CDR2 SYDVKM. The DNA for the CDR3 is TGTGCCAGCTACAGGGGGCCCGGAAACACCATATATTTT. It specifies CASYRGPGNTIYF.

V usage is TRBV15 and J usage is TRBJ2-1, with 9 bases lining up with TRBD1. Germline trimming cut 3 bases from V and 9 bases from J; bases unmatched to any gene: 9. From germline, CDR1 is LNHNV and CDR2 YYDKDF (reference sequence). The CDR3 covers 15 residues. CDR3 DNA sequence: TGTGCCACCAGCAGGGGCGGGACAGGGAGAAGTGAGCAGTTCTTC. Translating gives CATSRGGTGRSEQFF.

The chain joins TRBV21-1 to TRBJ2-4; no check of the table's D call, TRBD2, against the DNA was made. TRBV21-1 is listed as a pseudogene. The CDR3 is 12 amino acids. The CDR3 DNA sequence: TGTGCCAGCAGCAACCGGGAAAACATTCAGTACTTC. This sequence encodes CASSNRENIQYF.

This sequence joins TRBV4-3 and TRBJ1-4, with 7 positions matching TRBD1. Trimming removed 6 bases from V and 8 bases from J; junction bases left unmatched: 12. Germline V gene data show CDR1 as LGHNA and CDR2 as YSLEER. The CDR3 consists of 15 residues. The CDR3 is CASRRDRDTREKLFF. As DNA, the CDR3 is TGCGCCAGCAGACGCGACAGGGACACTCGAGAAAAACTGTTTTTT.

V usage is TRBV25-1 and J usage is TRBJ2-5; 11 nucleotides match TRBD1. CDR1 MGHDK and CDR2 SYGVNS come from the germline V gene. The CDR3 spans 15 residues. V dropped 8 bases and J dropped 1; count of bases not matched to a gene: 6. The CDR3 nucleotides are TGTGCCAGCGGGTGGGACAGGGGGTTCCAAGAGACCCAGTACTTC. This translates into CASGWDRGFQETQYF.

This clone came up once. V gene TRBV4-1 combines with J gene TRBJ1-2; TRBD1 matches 11 bases. CDR3 length: 16 amino acids. CDR1 MGHRA and CDR2 YSYEKL come from the germline V gene. J was trimmed by 5 bases and V by 4 bases; bases with no gene match: 9. CDR3 loop: CASSRGQGAGRYGYTF. The CDR3 DNA reads as TGCGCCAGCAGCCGAGGACAGGGGGCAGGAAGGTATGGCTACACCTTC.